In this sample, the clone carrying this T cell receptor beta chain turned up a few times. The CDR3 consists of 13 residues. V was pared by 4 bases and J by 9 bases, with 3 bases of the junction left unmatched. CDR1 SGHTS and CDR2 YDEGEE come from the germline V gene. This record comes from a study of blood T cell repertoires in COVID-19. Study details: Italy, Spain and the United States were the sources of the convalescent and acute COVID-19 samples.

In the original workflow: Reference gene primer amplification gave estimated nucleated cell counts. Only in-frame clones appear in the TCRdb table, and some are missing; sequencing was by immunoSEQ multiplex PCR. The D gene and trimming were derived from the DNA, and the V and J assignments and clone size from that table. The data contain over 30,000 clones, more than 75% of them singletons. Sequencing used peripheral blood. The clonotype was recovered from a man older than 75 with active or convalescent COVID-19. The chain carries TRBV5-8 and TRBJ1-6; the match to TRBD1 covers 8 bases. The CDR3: CASSIDRGSPLHF. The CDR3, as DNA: TGTGCCAGCAGCATTGACAGGGGTTCACCCCTCCACTTT.